Ten or more counts support the clone carrying this T cell receptor (beta chain). Its cognate antigen is unknown. This CDR3 is built from 13 residues. Between the trimmed V and J ends, which lost 1 base and 11 bases, there was a span of 14 bases. This sample stems from a study of CD8 T cells in ankylosing spondylitis. Findings of the study overall: Disease-linked clones reportedly concentrated significantly in matched ankylosing spondylitis synovial fluid. About 8 highly homologous variants made up a TCR beta motif that seemed to typify ankylosing spondylitis blood. Disease-linked clones were CD8+ and relatively rare in peripheral blood. Some of the motif variants had earlier been found in reactive arthritis patients' fluid and blood.

Quantitative 5'-RACE was performed with molecular barcodes, and it yielded the TCR beta libraries. TCRdb re-called the 5' RACE reads through MiXCR, storing one row per CDR3 protein. The table records 200,000 to 250,000 distinct CDR3 sequences, around 17% of them present only once. The source is a male donor with ankylosing spondylitis. Sequencing was carried out using blood, either unsorted or a sorted T cell fraction (not recorded which). The chain employs TRBV12-3 or TRBV12-4 and TRBJ1-1; tentatively, D is TRBD1 (5 bases). The CDR3 sequence is CASSLVGTPGAFF. The CDR3 bases are TGTGCCAGCAGTTTAGTCGGGACCCCCGGGGCTTTCTTT.